This TCR beta chain is from a study of blood T cell repertoires in COVID-19. Study-wide context: COVID-19 samples from acute and convalescent phases originated in the United States, Italy and Spain. From T cells, B-cell-depleted T cells, or PBMCs came the material, which was cDNA or gDNA.

Original methodology: Estimation of nucleated cell counts was performed using reference gene primer amplification. Assay used: immunoSEQ multiplex PCR; TCRdb lists only in-frame clones, some missing. D and trimming come from the DNA, and the V and J calls and clone size come from that table. The sample lists a few hundred thousand clones, 84% occurring once. A single count supports this clone. This receptor was obtained from a woman aged 55-75 years who had recovered from COVID-19. The sequencing sample was made of peripheral blood.

CDR3 nucleotides: TGTGCCAGCAGGACGGGATCCGATCCCTCCAATGAGCAGTTCTTC. Protein product: CASRTGSDPSNEQFF. The V gene is TRBV3-1 (or the pseudogene TRBV3-2), the J gene TRBJ2-1; possibly TRBD2 for D (5 bases). CDR1 is LGHDT and CDR2 is YNNKEL in the germline V gene (reference sequence). V was cut by 6 bases and J by 6 bases, with 18 bases left in between. The CDR3 contains 15 residues.